These T cell receptor beta chains were read from a single sample in a study of T cells after yellow fever vaccination. TCRdb re-derived calls from the 5' RACE reads in MiXCR, one entry per CDR3 protein. This table holds approximately 70,000 distinct CDR3 sequences, about 6.5% found once. This specimen consisted of CD8+ T cells sorted from PBMCs, obtained 35 to 50 days after the first yellow fever vaccination. The receptor set was obtained from a man between 18 and 35 years old who received the YFV17D yellow fever vaccine. The CDR3 runs from the conserved cysteine through the conserved F or W. D genes are given only for firm matches. Clone size is shown for a subset of rows, as once, few, many or a class of expanded clone.

clone size,J gene,D gene,V gene,CDR3 DNA,CDR3 protein
few,TRBJ2-3,NA,TRBV19,TGTGCCAGTAGTATTACTTGGGTGAGCACAGATACGCAGTATTTT,CASSITWVSTDTQYF
few,TRBJ2-2,TRBD2,TRBV7-8,TGTGCCAGCAGCTCCTCCACTAGCGGGAGGACCGGGGAGCTGTTTTTT,CASSSSTSGRTGELFF
few,TRBJ1-1,NA,TRBV7-9,TGTGCCAGCAGCTCGGGACACTCGAACACTGAAGCTTTCTTT,CASSSGHSNTEAFF
many,TRBJ2-7,TRBD2,TRBV9,TGTGCCAGCAGTCTCACTCCCAGCGGGGGAAGCTACGAGCAGTACTTC,CASSLTPSGGSYEQYF
many,TRBJ1-5,NA,TRBV5-6,TGTGCCAGCAGCCTGGGAGGACAAATGAGCAATCAGCCCCAGCATTTT,CASSLGGQMSNQPQHF
many,TRBJ2-1,TRBD2,TRBV7-2,TGTGCCAGCAGCTTCGAGCCCGGACTAGCCTACAATGAGCAGTTCTTC,CASSFEPGLAYNEQFF
few,TRBJ2-7,NA,TRBV7-2,TGTGCCAGCAGCCGGGGAGCGGGCATTACTAAGGACGAGCAGTACTTC,CASSRGAGITKDEQYF
NA,TRBJ2-3,TRBD2,TRBV20-1,TGCAGTGCTAGAGGATTAACATATAAGCGGGGGGGCCCCGATACGCAGTATTTT,CSARGLTYKRGGPDTQYF
many,TRBJ2-2,NA,TRBV12-3/TRBV12-4,TGTGCCAGCAGAGGAGATACCGGGGAGCTGTTTTTT,CASRGDTGELFF
many,TRBJ1-1,NA,TRBV4-3,TGCGCCAGCAGCCAAGGGAGGACACCCTACACTGAAGCTTTCTTT,CASSQGRTPYTEAFF
many,TRBJ1-5,NA,TRBV6-2/TRBV6-3,TGTGCCAGCAGTTACTATTTGGGGGGCGTTCAGCCCCAGCATTTT,CASSYYLGGVQPQHF
few,TRBJ1-2,NA,TRBV5-1,TGCGCCAGCAGCTTCACATCTCAATATGGCTACACCTTC,CASSFTSQYGYTF
many,TRBJ1-1,TRBD1,TRBV6-5,TGTGCCAGCAGCTGGACAGGGTCCGGCACTGAAGCTTTCTTT,CASSWTGSGTEAFF
NA,TRBJ2-3,NA,TRBV3-1,TGTGCCAGCAGCCTCGATCGGCAAAGAAATGATACAGATACGCAGTATTTT,CASSLDRQRNDTDTQYF
many,TRBJ2-7,NA,TRBV4-1,TGCGCCAGCAGCCCGAGGGACGCCTACGAGCAGTACTTC,CASSPRDAYEQYF
many,TRBJ2-1,TRBD2,TRBV10-2,TGCGCCAGCACTCGCGGGGGGGCAAATGAGCAGTTCTTC,CASTRGGANEQFF
few,TRBJ2-7,NA,TRBV6-1,TGTGCCAGCGCCCCGGGACCTGCGGGATGGCAGTACTTC,CASAPGPAGWQYF
many,TRBJ1-4,NA,TRBV7-9,TGTGCCAGCAGCTTAGTGCCCGGGGGAGATGAAAAACTGTTTTTT,CASSLVPGGDEKLFF
many,TRBJ2-3,TRBD1,TRBV12-3/TRBV12-4,TGTGCCAGCAGTTCGCCACCGGGACAGGGGCCAGATACGCAGTATTTT,CASSSPPGQGPDTQYF
few,TRBJ2-2,NA,TRBV4-3,TGCGCCAGCAGCCAAGAAGGGTACGGGGGCGGGGAGCTGTTTTTT,CASSQEGYGGGELFF
many,TRBJ2-3,NA,TRBV7-9,TGTGCCAGCGAGGACCGCCCGGTTTCGGCTAGCACAGATACGCAGTATTTT,CASEDRPVSASTDTQYF
many,TRBJ1-1,NA,TRBV15,TGTGCCACCAGCAGAGATTTCATTGAAGCTTTCTTT,CATSRDFIEAFF
NA,TRBJ1-1,NA,TRBV6-7,TGTGCCAGCAGTTACTCAGCGGGAGAGAACACTGAAGCTTTCTTT,CASSYSAGENTEAFF
NA,TRBJ1-1,NA,TRBV12-3/TRBV12-4,TGTGCCAGCAGTTTTCTCCCGGACGCTGAAGCTTTCTTT,CASSFLPDAEAFF